This T cell receptor (beta chain) was obtained from a study of tumor-infiltrating lymphocytes in primary liver carcinoma. General observations from the study: Significantly greater top-250-clone fractions characterized tumors relative to blood (p = 0.039). Pairs comparing tumor with adjacent tissue or blood overlapped less than pairs drawn from tumor regions.

CDR3 length: 14 residues. The ends were cut back, 7 bases at V and 1 base at J, with 14 bases in the middle. Bulk tissue was left unsorted, and RNA and DNA were co-extracted from roughly 20-30 mg of it. The patients, who had chronic HBV infection, were treatment-naive (untreated). Starting material of 450 to 550 ng total RNA yielded TCR beta cDNA via a constant-region primer. What produced the TCR beta libraries was three nested multiplex PCR rounds using slightly modified ARM-PCR. Rounds one and two of PCR, each of about 10 cycles, were primed with TRBV1-TRBV30 forward primers and a C-beta reverse primer. TCRdb fed the multiplex PCR reads into MiXCR, producing one record per CDR3 protein. The table records approximately 88,000 distinct CDR3 sequences, less than 75% of them present only once. Remarks on this clonotype: Its antigen is unidentified.

The source is a man aged 35-49 years with primary liver carcinoma and hepatitis B virus infection. The sequencing sample was made of tumor-adjacent normal liver tissue. The V call is TRBV12-3 or TRBV12-4, the J call TRBJ2-7; D gene ambiguous. CDR3 in DNA: TGTGCCAGCATTGTCCCCCCACGGTCCTACGAGCAGTACTTC. It is translated as CASIVPPRSYEQYF.